These 13 T cell receptor beta chains came from one sample sequenced in a study of CD8+ T cells in alopecia areata. It was cDNA, reverse transcribed from extracted RNA, that served as the sequencing template. Libraries were prepared by immunoSEQ multiplex PCR; TCRdb keeps only in-frame clonotypes and omits some of them. The sample has about 160,000 clones; about three fifths are singletons. Treatment indicated: oral pan-JAK inhibitor, 5-10 mg twice daily. This sample comprised CD4+ T cells sorted from blood, obtained at week 4, from a patient treated with tofacitinib. All receptors come from a human donor with alopecia areata.

The V call is TRBV4-2, the J call TRBJ2-5; TRBD1 agrees at 8 bases. The CDR3 is 16 amino acids. Losses at the gene ends were 4 bases for V and 1 base for J; bases not matched to a gene: 8. CDR1 LGHNA and CDR2 YNFKEQ come from the germline V gene. The CDR3: CASSPIATGAQETQYF. CDR3 sequence (DNA): TGTGCCAGCAGCCCCATAGCGACAGGGGCCCAAGAGACCCAGTACTTC.

V usage is TRBV2 and J usage is TRBJ2-2, with TRBD1 matching over 7 bases. Germline V lookup: CDR1 SNHLY, CDR2 FYNNEI. The CDR3 sequence is 14 residues long. V was pared by 5 bases and J by 5 bases, with 5 bases of the junction left unmatched. The CDR3 sequence: CASSTDRRTGELFF. The DNA of the CDR3 is TGTGCCAGCAGTACGGACAGGAGGACCGGGGAGCTGTTTTTT.

V gene TRBV6-6 combines with J gene TRBJ1-2; 10 bases fit TRBD1. The CDR3 is 15 residues long. The V gene's germline CDR1 is MNHNY and CDR2 SVGAGI (reference sequence). With 6 bases clipped from V and 0 bases from J, the junction kept 4 bases outside the gene matches. The chain's CDR3 is CASSGTGVSNYGYTF. The CDR3 DNA is TGTGCCAGCAGCGGGACAGGGGTTTCTAACTATGGCTACACCTTC.

Only one count was recorded for this clone. This chain connects TRBV30 to TRBJ1-2; D perhaps matches TRBD1 (6 bases). The CDR3 contains 13 residues. The germline V gene encodes CDR1 GTSNPN and CDR2 SVGIG (reference sequence). V lost 7 bases to trimming and J lost 5 bases, with 17 bases between them. Here the CDR3 DNA reads TGTGCCTTCAAGGGTCAGGGGAGTTATGGCTACACCTTC. Amino acid sequence: CAFKGQGSYGYTF.

The V gene is TRBV10-3, the J gene TRBJ2-7, with 8 bases lining up with TRBD1. This CDR3 contains 14 residues. V lost 5 bases and J lost 9; bases outside the gene matches: 12. Per germline, CDR1 ENHRY and CDR2 SYGVKD. This CDR3 reads CAISPGTGALAQYF. In nucleotides, the CDR3 is TGTGCCATCAGTCCCGGGACAGGCGCCCTAGCGCAGTACTTC.

In this sample, this clone turned up a few times. This chain connects TRBV12-5 to TRBJ2-5; a weak D match, TRBD1 (5 bases). The CDR3 extends over 16 amino acids. Germline V CDR1 and CDR2: LGHNT, FRNRAP. V was pared by 0 bases and J by 1 base, with 12 bases between. CDR3 amino acids: CASGLVTSGFQETQYF. The CDR3 DNA reads TGTGCTAGTGGTTTGGTCACCTCAGGGTTCCAAGAGACCCAGTACTTC.

The DNA for the CDR3 is TGTGCCAGCAGTTTATCAGGGTGGCACTATGGCTACACCTTC. Amino acid sequence: CASSLSGWHYGYTF. The chain recombines TRBV27 with TRBJ1-2; D remains ambiguous. This CDR3 is 14 amino acids long. V was trimmed by 0 bases and J by 3 bases, leaving 8 bases between them. Germline CDR1 MNHEY, CDR2 SMNVEV (reference sequence).

This chain uses TRBV29-1 with TRBJ1-1; D possibly corresponds to TRBD1 (6 bases). CDR1 is SQVTM and CDR2 is ANQGSEA in the germline V gene. This CDR3 contains 12 residues. V gave up 8 bases and J gave up 4 bases, with 14 bases separating them. CDR3 in amino acids: CSWIGGSTEAFF. CDR3 coding DNA: TGCAGCTGGATAGGGGGGAGCACTGAAGCTTTCTTT.

This clone occurred a few times. The V and J genes are TRBV5-5 and TRBJ2-2; D unresolved. Looked up from germline, CDR1 is SGHKS and CDR2 is YYEKEE (reference sequence). V gave up 2 bases and J gave up 0 bases, with 8 bases separating them. The CDR3 sequence is 15 residues long. The CDR3 is CASSFGSTNTGELFF. DNA of the CDR3: TGTGCCAGCAGCTTCGGCTCGACGAACACCGGGGAGCTGTTTTTT.

V usage is TRBV30 and J usage is TRBJ1-5; D ambiguous. V lost 2 bases and J 4 bases, leaving 9 bases between the germline ends. The CDR3 has 13 residues. CDR1 is GTSNPN and CDR2 is SVGIG in the germline V gene (reference sequence). CDR3 sequence reads: CAWSLALNQPQHF. In nucleotides, the CDR3 is TGTGCCTGGAGTCTTGCCCTTAATCAGCCCCAGCATTTT.

The rearrangement links TRBV4-2 to TRBJ2-5; 8 nucleotides align to TRBD2. Trimming removed 4 bases from V and 4 bases from J; junction bases left unmatched: 2. This CDR3 has 13 residues. CDR1 and CDR2 from the germline V gene are LGHNA and YNFKEQ. CDR3 in DNA: TGTGCCAGCAGCCTCACTAGCGGAGAGACCCAGTACTTC. Translation: CASSLTSGETQYF.

This clone showed up just once. This chain connects TRBV2 to TRBJ2-2; the D gene is possibly TRBD2 (5 bases). Germline CDR1 reads SNHLY; CDR2 reads FYNNEI. This CDR3 comprises 16 residues. The V gene lost 5 bases and the J gene lost 0 bases, with 13 bases spanning the gap. CDR3 residues: CASSRMVRANTGELFF. In nucleotides, the CDR3 is TGTGCCAGCAGTCGCATGGTGAGGGCGAACACCGGGGAGCTGTTTTTT.

This chain joins TRBV18 and TRBJ2-6; 9 nucleotides line up with TRBD2. The CDR3 sequence is 17 residues long. V lost 6 bases, J lost 4 bases, and 10 bases stayed unmatched. Germline V gene sequence: CDR1 KGHSH, CDR2 LQKENI. CDR3 sequence: CASSPTSGSVGANVLTF. CDR3 DNA: TGTGCCAGCTCCCCGACTAGCGGCTCGGTGGGGGCCAACGTCCTGACTTTC. The full variable domain, in which reference TRBV18 and TRBJ2-6 provide the parts outside the CDR3, is NAGVMQNPRHLVRRRGQEARLRCSPMKGHSHVYWYRQLPEEGLKFMVYLQKENIIDESGMPKERFSAEFPKEGPSILRIQQVVRGDSAAYFCASSPTSGSVGANVLTFGAGSRLTVL.